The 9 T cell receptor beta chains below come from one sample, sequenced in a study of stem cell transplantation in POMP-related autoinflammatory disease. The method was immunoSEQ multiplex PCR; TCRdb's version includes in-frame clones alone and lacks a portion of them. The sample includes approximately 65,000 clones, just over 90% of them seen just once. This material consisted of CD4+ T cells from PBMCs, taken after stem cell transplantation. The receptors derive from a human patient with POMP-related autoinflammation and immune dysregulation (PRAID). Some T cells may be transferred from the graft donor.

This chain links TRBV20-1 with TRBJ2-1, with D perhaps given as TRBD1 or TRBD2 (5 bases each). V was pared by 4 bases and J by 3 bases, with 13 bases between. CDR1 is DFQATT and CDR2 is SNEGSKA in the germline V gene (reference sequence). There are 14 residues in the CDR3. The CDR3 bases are TGCAGTGCTAATGAGGGGACCCACTACAATGAGCAGTTCTTC. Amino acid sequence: CSANEGTHYNEQFF.

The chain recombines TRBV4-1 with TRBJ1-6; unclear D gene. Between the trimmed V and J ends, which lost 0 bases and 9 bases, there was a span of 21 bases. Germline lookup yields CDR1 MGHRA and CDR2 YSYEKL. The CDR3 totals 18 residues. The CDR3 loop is CASSQEWSGPPTLSPLHF. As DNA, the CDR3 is TGCGCCAGCAGCCAAGAATGGTCGGGCCCCCCAACCCTTTCACCCCTCCACTTT.

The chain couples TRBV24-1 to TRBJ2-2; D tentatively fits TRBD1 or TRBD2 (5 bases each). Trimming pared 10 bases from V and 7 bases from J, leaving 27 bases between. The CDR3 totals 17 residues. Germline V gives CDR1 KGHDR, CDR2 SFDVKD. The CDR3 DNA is TGTGCCACAAAAGAGGGGAAGGTCTTATCGTCGATCGGGGAGCTGTTTTTT. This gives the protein CATKEGKVLSSIGELFF.

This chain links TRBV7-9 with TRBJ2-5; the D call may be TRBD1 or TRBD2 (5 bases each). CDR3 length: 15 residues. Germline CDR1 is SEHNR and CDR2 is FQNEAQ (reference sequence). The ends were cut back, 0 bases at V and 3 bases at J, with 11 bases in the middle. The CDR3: CASSLARVGEETQYF. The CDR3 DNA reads TGTGCCAGCAGCTTAGCCCGGGTGGGGGAAGAGACCCAGTACTTC.

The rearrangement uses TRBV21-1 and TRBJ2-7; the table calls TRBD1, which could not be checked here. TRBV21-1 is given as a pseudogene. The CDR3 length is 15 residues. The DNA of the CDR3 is TGTGCCAGCAGCAAAGGCCGGGACAGGCTGTACGAGCAGTACTTC. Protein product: CASSKGRDRLYEQYF.

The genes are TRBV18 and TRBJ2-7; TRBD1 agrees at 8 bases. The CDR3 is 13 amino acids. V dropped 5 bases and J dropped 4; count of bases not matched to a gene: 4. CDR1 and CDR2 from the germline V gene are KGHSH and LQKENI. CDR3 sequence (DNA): TGTGCCAGCTCAGCGGACAGGGCGTACGAGCAGTACGTC. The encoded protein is CASSADRAYEQYV.

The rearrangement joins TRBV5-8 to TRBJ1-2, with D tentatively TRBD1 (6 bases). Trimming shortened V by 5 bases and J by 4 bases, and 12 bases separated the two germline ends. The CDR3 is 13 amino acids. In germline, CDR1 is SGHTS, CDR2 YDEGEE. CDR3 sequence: CASRVDRFYGYTF. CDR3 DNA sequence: TGTGCCAGCAGAGTGGACAGATTCTATGGCTACACCTTC.

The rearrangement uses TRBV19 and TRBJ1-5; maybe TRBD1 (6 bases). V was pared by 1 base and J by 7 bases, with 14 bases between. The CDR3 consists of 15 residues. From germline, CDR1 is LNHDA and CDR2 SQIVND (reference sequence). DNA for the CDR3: TGTGCCAGTAGTATAGGACGGGGGGCATCGCAGCCCCAGCATTTT. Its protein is CASSIGRGASQPQHF.

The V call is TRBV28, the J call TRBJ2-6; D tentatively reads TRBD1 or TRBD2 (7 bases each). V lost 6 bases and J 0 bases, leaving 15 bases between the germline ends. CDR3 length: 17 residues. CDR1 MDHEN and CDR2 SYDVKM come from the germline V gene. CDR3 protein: CASRPTGRVSGANVLTF. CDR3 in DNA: TGTGCCAGCAGACCGACAGGGAGGGTCTCTGGGGCCAACGTCCTGACTTTC.